This entry is about one T cell receptor (beta chain). Positive CCR7 selection of CD45RO-negative cells yielded the naive CD8 cells, and terminally differentiated effector memory CD45RA+ cells were excluded. The data derive from a study of shared clonotypes between healthy human individuals. The material for each subset, its genomic DNA, was split evenly across several immunoSEQ plates. Only in-frame clones appear in the TCRdb table, and some are missing; sequencing was by immunoSEQ multiplex PCR. The sample includes around 2,000,000 clones, 85% to 95% of them seen just once. This TCR was recovered from a man aged 18-30 years in good health. The source material was naive CD8+ T cells sorted from blood.

DNA of the CDR3: TGTGCCAGCAGCTTAGTACTAGCGGGAGGGCTCGATGAGCAGTTCTTC. This sequence encodes CASSLVLAGGLDEQFF. The chain uses TRBV7-9 and TRBJ2-1; 13 bases are shared with TRBD2. Germline CDR1 and CDR2: SEHNR and FQNEAQ (reference sequence). This CDR3 region has 16 residues. J lost 8 bases, V lost 1 base, and 5 bases had no gene match.